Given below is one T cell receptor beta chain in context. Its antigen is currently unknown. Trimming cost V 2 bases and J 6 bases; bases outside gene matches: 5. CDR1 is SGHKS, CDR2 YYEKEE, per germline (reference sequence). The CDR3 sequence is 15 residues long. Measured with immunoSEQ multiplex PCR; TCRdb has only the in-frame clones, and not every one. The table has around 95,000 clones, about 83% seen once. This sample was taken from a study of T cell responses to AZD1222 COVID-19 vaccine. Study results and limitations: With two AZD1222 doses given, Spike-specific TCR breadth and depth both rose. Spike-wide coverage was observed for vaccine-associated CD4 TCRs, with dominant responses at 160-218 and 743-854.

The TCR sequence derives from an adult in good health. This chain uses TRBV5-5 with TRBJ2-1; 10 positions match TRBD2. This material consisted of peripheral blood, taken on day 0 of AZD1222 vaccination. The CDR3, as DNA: TGTGCCAGCAGCTTTACTAGCGGGGAGCTCAATGAGCAGTTCTTC. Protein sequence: CASSFTSGELNEQFF. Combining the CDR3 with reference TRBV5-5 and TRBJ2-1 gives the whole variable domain DAGVTQSPTHLIKTRGQQVTLRCSPISGHKSVSWYQQVLGQGPQFIFQYYEKEERGRGNFPDRFSARQFPNYSSELNVNALLLGDSALYLCASSFTSGELNEQFFGPGTRLTVL.